A single sample is the source of the 30 T cell receptor beta chains below, sequenced in a study of regulatory T cells in long-lasting Graves disease. As to time point: newly diagnosed GD, antithyroid drugs for less than 3 months. After RNA was extracted from PBMCs, the TCR library was made from it. Investigators prepared the TCR beta libraries by applying iRepertoire HTBI primers and Arm-PCR of CDR3 regions. One entry per CDR3 protein results from TCRdb running MiXCR on the multiplex PCR reads. The table has some 370,000 distinct CDR3 sequences, about 12% seen once. This sample also belongs to another study, concerning T cells in Graves' hyperthyroidism and ophthalmopathy.

The sample consisted of peripheral blood mononuclear cells (PBMCs), taken at new diagnosis, from a patient treated with antithyroid drugs. The source is a woman aged 18-30 years with Graves disease.

This clonotype has a count of ten or more. The chain couples TRBV27 to TRBJ2-2; possibly TRBD1 or TRBD2 for D (5 bases each). Germline CDR1 is MNHEY and CDR2 is SMNVEV (reference sequence). The CDR3 consists of 14 residues. Trimming stripped 6 bases from V and 2 bases from J, with 10 bases between. For the CDR3, the DNA is TGTGCCAGCAGGAGGGGCATCAACACCGGGGAGCTGTTTTTT. Amino acids: CASRRGINTGELFF.

This clonotype was seen only a few times. Here the CDR3 omits its conserved ending phenylalanine or tryptophan, so a read error is the likely source. The chain has TRBV7-3 and TRBJ1-1; D call uncertain. V gave up 5 bases and J gave up 7 bases, with 14 bases separating them. Per the germline V gene, CDR1 is SGHTA and CDR2 is FQGTGA. The CDR3 extends over 13 amino acids. In DNA, the CDR3 is TGTGCCAGCAGCAGGTCTCGGGATTATGAAGCTTTCCTT. It yields the protein CASSRSRDYEAFL.

This clonotype appeared many times. This chain links TRBV4-1 with TRBJ2-7, with TRBD2 matching 11 bases. Looked up from germline, CDR1 is MGHRA and CDR2 is YSYEKL. The CDR3 sequence is 18 residues long. With V trimmed by 0 bases and J by 1 base, 8 bases remained unmatched. The CDR3 is CASSQEIGTSGLSYEQYF. Here the CDR3 DNA reads TGCGCCAGCAGCCAAGAAATCGGGACTAGCGGTTTGTCCTACGAGCAGTACTTC.

This clonotype has at least ten counts. This chain connects TRBV7-6 to TRBJ2-7, with D unresolved. The CDR3 contains 14 residues. CDR1 and CDR2 from the germline V gene are SGHVS and FNYEAQ. Trimming took 5 bases from V and 4 from J, leaving 15 bases between them. The CDR3 loop is CASSARSGTYEQYF. CDR3 sequence (DNA): TGTGCCAGCAGCGCCCGCAGTGGAACTTACGAGCAGTACTTC.

Many counts were recorded for this clonotype. The chain is built from TRBV7-9 and TRBJ2-3; D is uncertain. The germline V and J ends were trimmed by 1 base and 0 bases, with 11 bases remaining between them. Germline CDR1 SEHNR, CDR2 FQNEAQ (reference sequence). The CDR3 has 16 residues. The CDR3 DNA follows: TGTGCCAGCAGCTTAGTTTTGCCAGGCAGCACAGATACGCAGTATTTT. Its protein product is CASSLVLPGSTDTQYF.

This clonotype was seen repeatedly, ten times or more. This chain joins TRBV28 and TRBJ1-1; no clear D. The CDR3 is made up of 17 amino acids. Germline V gene data show CDR1 as MDHEN and CDR2 as SYDVKM. V was cut by 6 bases and J by 1 base, with 21 bases left in between. The CDR3 sequence is CASSPSPRAYGNTEAFF. CDR3 nucleotides: TGTGCCAGCAGCCCCTCACCAAGGGCTTACGGGAACACTGAAGCTTTCTTT.

This clonotype appeared many times. V is TRBV28 and J is TRBJ2-7; D is ambiguous. V was clipped by 8 bases and J by 2 bases, with 13 bases between them. CDR1 and CDR2 (germline): MDHEN, SYDVKM. This CDR3 comprises 13 residues. CDR3 loop: CASGLRRAYEQYF. The CDR3 bases are TGTGCCAGCGGTCTGAGACGGGCCTACGAGCAGTACTTC.

This clonotype has at least ten counts. V gene TRBV6-1 combines with J gene TRBJ1-1; D possibly corresponds to TRBD1 (5 bases). Germline V CDR1 and CDR2: MNHNS, SASEGT. This CDR3 is built from 13 residues. Trimming stripped 8 bases from V and 1 base from J, with 11 bases between. In DNA, the CDR3 is TGTGCCAGCCGACAGCTCTCGAACACTGAAGCTTTCTTT. Encoded protein: CASRQLSNTEAFF.

At least ten counts were recorded for this clonotype. The CDR3 here is CASSLVLAPDTQYF. DNA of the CDR3: TGTGCCAGCAGCTTAGTACTAGCCCCAGATACGCAGTATTTT. The chain combines TRBV7-2 with TRBJ2-3, with TRBD2 as a possible D gene (6 bases). Trimming removed 1 base from V and 4 bases from J, with 9 bases in between. The CDR3 runs 14 residues. CDR1 is SGHTA and CDR2 is FQGNSA in the germline V gene.

The chain uses TRBV4-2 and TRBJ2-1, with a tentative D call TRBD2 (5 bases). Germline CDR1 LGHNA, CDR2 YNFKEQ. The CDR3 is 17 residues long. V lost 0 bases, J lost 6 bases, and 18 bases lay in between. The CDR3 protein is CASSQDDFSVPVNEQFF. The CDR3 nucleotides are TGTGCCAGCAGCCAAGACGACTTTAGCGTCCCGGTCAATGAGCAGTTCTTC.

This clonotype was detected many times. The chain recombines TRBV2 with TRBJ1-6; D is unclear. This CDR3 comprises 16 residues. CDR1 is SNHLY, CDR2 FYNNEI, per germline. V was cut by 5 bases and J by 7 bases, with 18 bases left in between. CDR3 nucleotides: TGTGCCAGCAGTACACCCCCGGCAGGAGTAAATTCACCCCTCCACTTT. Protein: CASSTPPAGVNSPLHF.

This clonotype was counted only a few times. The chain links TRBV12-3 or TRBV12-4 to TRBJ1-2, with 9 bases identical to TRBD1. The V segment lost 5 bases and the J segment 8 bases; nucleotides outside the gene matches: 9. The CDR3 has 14 amino acids. The CDR3 region is CASSPQGASDGYTF. The DNA of the CDR3 is TGTGCCAGCAGTCCACAGGGGGCGAGCGACGGCTACACCTTC.

The chain joins TRBV7-2 to TRBJ1-1; 9 bases map to TRBD1. Germline V gene lookup returns CDR1 SGHTA and CDR2 FQGNSA. Losses at the gene ends were 5 bases for V and 10 bases for J; bases not matched to a gene: 11. The CDR3 loop spans 14 amino acids. The CDR3 here is CASSEGTGPLGAFF. CDR3 DNA sequence: TGTGCCAGCAGCGAGGGGACAGGGCCGCTTGGAGCTTTCTTT.

This clonotype was seen many times. V is TRBV12-3 or TRBV12-4 and J is TRBJ2-1; possibly TRBD2 for D (6 bases). The CDR3 loop spans 12 amino acids. Trimming shortened V by 5 bases and J by 9 bases, and 11 bases separated the two germline ends. CDR3 in DNA: TGTGCCAGCAGTGATCTGGGGGGTGAGCAGTTCTTC. Translation gives CASSDLGGEQFF.

This clonotype was counted many times. The rearrangement links TRBV2 to TRBJ1-6, with a possible D match to TRBD1 (6 bases). This CDR3 has 14 amino acids. V was cut by 4 bases and J by 5 bases, with 9 bases left in between. CDR1 is SNHLY, CDR2 FYNNEI, per germline. CDR3 sequence: CASSVAGDNSPLHF. The CDR3 DNA sequence: TGTGCCAGCAGTGTCGCAGGGGATAATTCACCCCTCCACTTT.

Points on this clonotype: This may be a read error: a much more frequent sequence differs by one nucleotide. In this CDR3 the conserved last residue, phenylalanine or tryptophan, is missing, so a read error is likely. The V call is TRBV6-2 or TRBV6-3, the J call TRBJ2-5; TRBD2 aligns across 10 bases. V shed 2 bases, J shed 5 bases, and the junction held 8 bases outside the gene matches. The CDR3 runs 16 residues. The germline V gene encodes CDR1 MNHEY and CDR2 SVGEGT. In nucleotides, the CDR3 is TGTGCCAGCAGTTACGAAGCGGGGGGGCTTTTCGAGACCCAGTACGTC. Its protein is CASSYEAGGLFETQYV.

This clonotype was seen many times. The chain employs TRBV20-1 and TRBJ2-3, with D possibly called TRBD1 or TRBD2 (5 bases each). The CDR3 is 14 residues long. The V gene's germline CDR1 is DFQATT and CDR2 SNEGSKA (reference sequence). Trimming cost V 6 bases and J 4 bases, with 17 bases left between them. CDR3 DNA: TGCAGTGCACCACCGGGACCCTCTCCAGATACGCAGTATTTT. It translates to CSAPPGPSPDTQYF.

This clonotype was observed at least ten times. V is TRBV7-2 and J is TRBJ1-1, with TRBD1 as a possible D gene (5 bases). V lost 4 bases and J 0 bases, leaving 12 bases between the germline ends. The CDR3 is 15 amino acids. The germline V gene encodes CDR1 SGHTA and CDR2 FQGNSA. The CDR3 coding sequence is TGTGCCAGCAGCTCATCAGGGCCACTGAACACTGAAGCTTTCTTT. Encoded protein: CASSSSGPLNTEAFF.

This clonotype was seen repeatedly, ten times or more. The rearrangement uses TRBV28 and TRBJ2-7; D gene ambiguous. The V end was cut by 5 bases, the J end by 0 bases, with 5 bases between. Germline V gene lookup returns CDR1 MDHEN and CDR2 SYDVKM. This CDR3 is built from 12 residues. CDR3 sequence (DNA): TGTGCCAGCAGTCGACCCTCCTACGAGCAGTACTTC. Its protein is CASSRPSYEQYF.

CDR3 coding DNA: TGTGCCAGCAGTGAAGCGCTTGGGCTAGCGGGGGGATACGAGCAGTACGTC. It yields the protein CASSEALGLAGGYEQYV. The V and J genes are TRBV6-1 and TRBJ2-7; 11 bases map to TRBD2. The CDR3 covers 17 residues. Trimming removed 0 bases from V and 4 bases from J; junction bases left unmatched: 8. Germline V gives CDR1 MNHNS, CDR2 SASEGT.

This clonotype appeared many times. The J gene is TRBJ1-5, the V gene TRBV12-3 or TRBV12-4; D may be TRBD1 (5 bases). The CDR3 runs to 15 residues. V dropped 7 bases and J dropped 2 bases, with 15 bases sitting between them. The CDR3 loop is CASTLGTLGNQPQHF. In nucleotides, the CDR3 is TGTGCCAGCACACTCGGGACTTTGGGCAATCAGCCCCAGCATTTT.

Ten or more counts support this clonotype. The chain links TRBV27 to TRBJ2-2, with TRBD2 identical over 11 bases. Losses at the gene ends were 5 bases for V and 5 bases for J; bases not matched to a gene: 10. From germline, CDR1 is MNHEY and CDR2 SMNVEV (reference sequence). The length of the CDR3 is 17 residues. CDR3 nucleotide sequence: TGTGCCAGCAGTGCCGGGACTAGCGGAGGCTTTACCGGGGAGCTGTTTTTT. This gives the protein CASSAGTSGGFTGELFF.

This clonotype was seen ten or more times. The V and J genes are TRBV10-3 and TRBJ2-3, with D perhaps matching TRBD1 (6 bases). CDR1 ENHRY and CDR2 SYGVKD come from the germline V gene. The V and J ends lost 6 bases and 2 bases respectively, with 18 bases between them. This CDR3 has 16 amino acids. DNA of the CDR3: TGTGCCATCAGCCCGTTTTTGGACAGCTACACAGATACGCAGTATTTT. Protein: CAISPFLDSYTDTQYF.

The table lists this clonotype with many counts. The genes are TRBV20-1 and TRBJ1-1; D not certain. The CDR3 contains 14 residues. Deletions cut 3 bases from V and 6 bases from J, with 17 bases between. Germline V CDR1 and CDR2: DFQATT, SNEGSKA (reference sequence). CDR3 amino acids: CSASWTRAKAEAFF. The CDR3 nucleotides read TGCAGTGCTAGTTGGACTCGGGCGAAAGCTGAAGCTTTCTTT.

The CDR3 region has the DNA TGTGCCAGCAGCGCGGACAACCTCTATAATTCACCCCTCCACTTT. Translation gives CASSADNLYNSPLHF. The chain combines TRBV12-3 or TRBV12-4 with TRBJ1-6, with a weak D call TRBD1 (5 bases). V dropped 6 bases and J dropped 3 bases, with 12 bases sitting between them. The CDR3 contains 15 residues.

As concerns this clonotype: With a far larger clone one base away, a read error is the likely cause. The CDR3 sequence is CAGSLDPNWTVGQETQYF. Here the CDR3 DNA reads TGTGCCGGCAGCTTAGACCCGAACTGGACTGTGGGGCAAGAGACCCAGTACTTC. The V and J genes are TRBV11-2 and TRBJ2-1, with a weak D call TRBD2 (5 bases). The tail of the sequence fits TRBJ2-5 better, so the J call may be wrong. The CDR3 is 18 residues long. Germline lookup yields CDR1 SGHAT and CDR2 FQNNGV.

This clonotype was seen many times. This chain links TRBV28 with TRBJ1-2; D is ambiguous. The CDR3 runs 12 residues. Germline lookup yields CDR1 MDHEN and CDR2 SYDVKM. Trimming left V 3 bases short and J 8 bases short, with 10 bases between. The CDR3 DNA reads as TGTGCCAGCAGTTTTAGCCAGGAGGGCTACACCTTC. Translating it yields CASSFSQEGYTF.

This clonotype was picked up many times. The V and J genes are TRBV12-3 or TRBV12-4 and TRBJ1-5; D is possibly TRBD1 (5 bases). The CDR3 is made up of 18 amino acids. V lost 5 bases to trimming and J lost 4 bases, with 24 bases between them. CDR3 in amino acids: CASSAYWDFSGFNQPQHF. The CDR3 DNA reads as TGTGCCAGCAGTGCATATTGGGACTTTTCCGGTTTTAATCAGCCCCAGCATTTT.

The sample holds many counts of this clonotype. This chain joins TRBV6-9 and TRBJ2-7, with 7 positions matching TRBD1. V was pared by 3 bases and J by 0 bases, with 2 bases of the junction left unmatched. Germline-derived CDR1 and CDR2 are MNHGY and SVAAGI. The CDR3 totals 14 residues. CDR3 protein: CASSYGTASYEQYF. The CDR3 region has the DNA TGTGCCAGCAGTTACGGGACAGCCTCCTACGAGCAGTACTTC.

Many counts were recorded for this clonotype. The genes are TRBV6-9 and TRBJ2-7; 7 bases line up with TRBD1. V lost 2 bases to trimming and J lost 3 bases; unmatched junction nucleotides: 13. Germline values: CDR1 MNHGY, CDR2 SVAAGI. CDR3 length: 17 amino acids. The CDR3 DNA reads as TGTGCCAGCAGTTATAAGGGCCGGACAGGAGTCGACTACGAGCAGTACTTC. It is translated as CASSYKGRTGVDYEQYF.